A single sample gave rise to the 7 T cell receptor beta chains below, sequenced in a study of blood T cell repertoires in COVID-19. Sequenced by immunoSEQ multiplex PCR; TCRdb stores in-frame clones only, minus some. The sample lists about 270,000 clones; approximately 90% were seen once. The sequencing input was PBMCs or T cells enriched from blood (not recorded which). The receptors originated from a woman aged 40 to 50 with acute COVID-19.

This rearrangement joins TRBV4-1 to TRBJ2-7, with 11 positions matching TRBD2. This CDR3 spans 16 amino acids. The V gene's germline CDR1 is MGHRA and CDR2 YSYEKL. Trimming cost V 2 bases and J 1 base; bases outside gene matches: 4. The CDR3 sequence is CASSQIAGGPSYEQYF. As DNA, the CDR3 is TGCGCCAGCAGCCAAATAGCGGGAGGGCCGTCCTACGAGCAGTACTTC.

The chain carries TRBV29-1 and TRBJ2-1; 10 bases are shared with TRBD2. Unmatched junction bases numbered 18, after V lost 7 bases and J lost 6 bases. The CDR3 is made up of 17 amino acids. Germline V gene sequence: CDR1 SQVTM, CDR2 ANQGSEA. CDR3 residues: CSATVGIGLAELNEQFF. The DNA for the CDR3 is TGCAGCGCCACTGTGGGAATAGGACTAGCGGAGCTCAATGAGCAGTTCTTC.

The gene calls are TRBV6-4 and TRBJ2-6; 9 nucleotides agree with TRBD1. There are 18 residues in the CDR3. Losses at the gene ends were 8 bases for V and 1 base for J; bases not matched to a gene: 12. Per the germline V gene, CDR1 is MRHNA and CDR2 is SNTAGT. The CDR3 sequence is CASYTGGGHKSGANVLTF. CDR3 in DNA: TGTGCCAGCTATACAGGGGGCGGCCATAAGTCTGGGGCCAACGTCCTGACTTTC.

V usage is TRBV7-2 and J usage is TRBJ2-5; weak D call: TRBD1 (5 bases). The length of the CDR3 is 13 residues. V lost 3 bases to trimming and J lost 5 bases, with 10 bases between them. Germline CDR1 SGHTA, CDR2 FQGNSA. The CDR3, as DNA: TGTGCCAGCAGCTTCCAGGGTAGGGAGACCCAGTACTTC. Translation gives CASSFQGRETQYF.

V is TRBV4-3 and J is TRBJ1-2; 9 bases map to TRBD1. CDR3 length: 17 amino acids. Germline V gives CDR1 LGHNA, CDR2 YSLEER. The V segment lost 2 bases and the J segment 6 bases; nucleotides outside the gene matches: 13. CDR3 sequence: CASSQISTGGSGNGYTF. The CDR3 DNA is TGCGCCAGCAGCCAAATCTCAACAGGGGGCTCAGGGAATGGCTACACCTTC.

The CDR3 bases are TGTGCCAGCAGACACGACGGACTAGCAGACAATGAGCAGTTCTTC. Translating it yields CASRHDGLADNEQFF. The gene calls are TRBV7-9 and TRBJ2-1, with 8 bases aligning to TRBD2. J lost 5 bases, V lost 6 bases, and 9 bases had no gene match. The CDR3 extends over 15 amino acids. Germline loops: CDR1 SEHNR, CDR2 FQNEAQ (reference sequence).

This CDR3 reads CATSSARISGNTIYF. CDR3 DNA sequence: TGTGCCACCAGCAGCGCGCGAATATCCGGAAACACCATATATTTT. This rearrangement joins TRBV15 to TRBJ1-3, with D unresolved. With 3 bases removed from V and 4 bases from J, the gap between germline ends came to 13 bases. Germline CDR1 LNHNV, CDR2 YYDKDF (reference sequence). The CDR3 has 15 amino acids.